This is a list of T cell receptor beta chains from one sample in a study of T cell responses to AZD1222 COVID-19 vaccine. Profiling relied on immunoSEQ multiplex PCR, and the TCRdb table lists in-frame clones only, not all of them. Among approximately 150,000 clones listed, around 94% were seen once. The sequenced sample was peripheral blood, obtained on day 0 of AZD1222 vaccination. The receptor set was obtained from an adult in good health. CDR3s include the opening cysteine and the closing phenylalanine or tryptophan.

TRBJ2-1 TRBV9 CASSVVSGEYNEQFF
TRBJ2-1 TRBV7-3 CASSPAGSGGNEQFF
TRBJ1-3 TRBV7-9 CASSLEPGEGGNTIYF
TRBJ1-3 TRBV7-2 CASSSGQQVPIYF
TRBJ2-1 TRBV6-4 CASSVGQGADEQFF
TRBJ1-3 TRBV6-2/TRBV6-3 CASSWRPWRTDSGNTIYF
TRBJ1-2 TRBV6-2/TRBV6-3 CASSYAGGWLAANYGYTF
TRBJ2-1 TRBV27 CASSRVVRGGSEQFF
TRBJ2-1 TRBV4-2 CASSQYDRETRNEQFF
TRBJ1-6 TRBV7-9 CASSFGTANNSPLHF
TRBJ1-1 TRBV15 CATTLGRASEAFF
TRBJ1-2 TRBV7-9 CASSTRPRFQGGPNYGYTF
TRBJ1-1 TRBV4-1 CASTAGREAFF
TRBJ2-3 TRBV9 CASSVGASGGVDTQYF
TRBJ1-5 TRBV7-8 CASSLSGTQPQHF
TRBJ1-1 TRBV19 CASSIVVNTEAFF
TRBJ2-1 TRBV9 CASSVGAQKAHEQFF
TRBJ2-5 TRBV2 CASSGLAGEWETQYF
TRBJ2-3 TRBV27 CASSARAGGPADTQYF
TRBJ2-5 TRBV9 CASSVALSTSGGQETQYF
TRBJ1-3 TRBV5-6 CASSPPTVSGNTIYF
TRBJ1-2 TRBV28 CASSLESTARGYGYTF